Each of the 29 T cell receptor beta chains below was sequenced from the same sample in a study of blood T cell repertoires in COVID-19. Using immunoSEQ multiplex PCR, the repertoire was profiled, and TCRdb retains in-frame clones only, with some absent. The data show about 250,000 clones, approximately 88% seen once. Sequenced material: peripheral blood. Receptors were obtained from a woman in her twenties or thirties with COVID-19, enrolled during active disease.

This clone was seen a few times. The chain couples TRBV5-1 to TRBJ2-3; tentatively, D is TRBD2 (6 bases). The CDR3 is 15 amino acids. Trimming pared 6 bases from V and 2 bases from J, leaving 16 bases between. Germline V gene lookup returns CDR1 SGHRS and CDR2 YFSETQ. The CDR3: CASNSGSSPTDTQYF. In nucleotides, the CDR3 is TGCGCCAGCAATTCCGGGAGCTCCCCCACAGATACGCAGTATTTT.

The genes are TRBV5-1 and TRBJ1-1; D unclear. V dropped 5 bases and J dropped 4 bases, with 12 bases sitting between them. CDR3 size: 13 residues. The V gene's germline CDR1 is SGHRS and CDR2 YFSETQ. CDR3 in DNA: TGCGCCAGCAGGCTGGAGGAGGTCACTGAAGCTTTCTTT. The encoded protein is CASRLEEVTEAFF.

The rearrangement links TRBV4-3 to TRBJ2-6; D might be TRBD2 (6 bases). Trimming took off 1 base at V and 2 bases at J, with 12 bases between the two ends. The CDR3 runs 17 residues. Germline CDR1 and CDR2: LGHNA and YSLEER. As DNA, the CDR3 is TGCGCCAGCAGCCAAGCTGGGGGGTCGGCTGGGGCCAACGTCCTGACTTTC. Protein product: CASSQAGGSAGANVLTF.

The chain employs TRBV18 and TRBJ2-3; 7 bases are a match to TRBD1. Trimming cost V 8 bases and J 0 bases; bases outside gene matches: 8. CDR3 length equals 15 residues. Looked up from germline, CDR1 is KGHSH and CDR2 is LQKENI. CDR3 in amino acids: CASKPGGTSTDTQYF. In DNA, the CDR3 is TGTGCCAGCAAGCCAGGGGGTACTAGCACAGATACGCAGTATTTT. Full variable domain (remainder filled in from reference TRBV18 and TRBJ2-3): NAGVMQNPRHLVRRRGQEARLRCSPMKGHSHVYWYRQLPEEGLKFMVYLQKENIIDESGMPKERFSAEFPKEGPSILRIQQVVRGDSAAYFCASKPGGTSTDTQYFGPGTRLTVL.

Worth noting for this clone: A read error may produce the germline difference seen at one junction end. The CDR3 DNA reads as TGCAGCGTTGAAAAGGGGGGGAACCGTGGCTACACATTC. Residues: CSVEKGGNRGYTF. This chain joins TRBV29-1 and TRBJ1-2, with a weak D call TRBD1 (6 bases). This CDR3 spans 13 amino acids. Germline V CDR1 and CDR2: SQVTM, ANQGSEA.

This chain uses TRBV28 with TRBJ1-5; 7 bases are shared with TRBD1. CDR1 and CDR2 from the germline V gene are MDHEN and SYDVKM. This CDR3 has 16 residues. J gave up 6 bases and V 5 bases, and 13 bases lay outside the gene matches. The CDR3 loop is CASSMRTGDWGQPQHF. In nucleotides, the CDR3 is TGTGCCAGCAGTATGAGGACAGGCGACTGGGGTCAGCCCCAGCATTTT.

The rearrangement joins TRBV5-4 to TRBJ1-3; 9 positions agree with TRBD1. V shed 4 bases, J shed 0 bases, and the junction held 2 bases outside the gene matches. This CDR3 region has 15 residues. The V gene's germline CDR1 is SGHNT and CDR2 YYREEE (reference sequence). In nucleotides, the CDR3 is TGTGCCAGCAGCGGACAGGGGCACTCTGGAAACACCATATATTTT. Encoded protein: CASSGQGHSGNTIYF.

This clone was observed once. Here the CDR3 reads CASSQVISSYNEQFF. Here the CDR3 DNA reads TGCGCCAGCAGCCAAGTGATCAGCTCCTACAATGAGCAGTTCTTC. The chain joins TRBV4-1 to TRBJ2-1; no firm D call. The V gene's germline CDR1 is MGHRA and CDR2 YSYEKL. The V end lost 1 base, the J end lost 0 bases, and 7 bases lay between the germline ends. This CDR3 has 15 amino acids.

In its sample, this clone was seen a few times. V is TRBV27 and J is TRBJ2-3; 10 nucleotides line up with TRBD2. In germline, CDR1 is MNHEY, CDR2 SMNVEV (reference sequence). V shed 3 bases and J 1 base; nucleotides not matched to a gene: 7. CDR3 length equals 17 residues. CDR3 loop: CASSLDIAGGGTDTQYF. CDR3 sequence (DNA): TGTGCCAGCAGTTTGGACATAGCGGGGGGAGGCACAGATACGCAGTATTTT.

The rearrangement links TRBV28 to TRBJ1-5; the match to TRBD1 covers 10 bases. The ends lost 6 bases at V and 2 bases at J; junction bases unmatched: 10. This CDR3 spans 17 amino acids. CDR1 is MDHEN and CDR2 is SYDVKM in the germline V gene. The CDR3 is CASRDGTGAMGNQPQHF. For the CDR3, the DNA is TGTGCCAGCAGGGATGGGACAGGGGCTATGGGCAATCAGCCCCAGCATTTT.

V gene TRBV11-3 combines with J gene TRBJ2-1; D might be TRBD2 (5 bases). Trimming removed 5 bases from V and 12 bases from J, with 14 bases in between. CDR1 is SGHNT, CDR2 YENEEA, per germline. The CDR3 runs to 12 residues. CDR3 amino acids: CASSTRGSGQFF. CDR3 DNA: TGTGCCAGCAGCACCCGGGGTTCCGGGCAGTTCTTC.

The count of this clone is one. This chain links TRBV10-3 with TRBJ2-3, with TRBD2 matching 8 bases. Germline CDR1 and CDR2: ENHRY and SYGVKD. V was clipped by 11 bases and J by 1 base; unmatched bases: 8. The CDR3 sequence is 14 residues long. The DNA for the CDR3 is TGTGCCGCCCGGGAGGGGTTGGGCACAGATACGCAGTATTTT. This translates into CAAREGLGTDTQYF.

The chain links TRBV7-8 to TRBJ2-3, with D maybe TRBD2 (6 bases). V gave up 2 bases and J gave up 0 bases, with 15 bases separating them. Germline V CDR1 and CDR2: SGHVS, FQNEAQ. The CDR3 is 17 residues long. The CDR3 nucleotides are TGTGCCAGCAGCTTATTTGGAGGGAGCTTTAGCACAGATACGCAGTATTTT. Its translation: CASSLFGGSFSTDTQYF.

The rearrangement joins TRBV10-2 to TRBJ2-2; D perhaps matches TRBD1 (6 bases). The germline V gene has CDR1 WSHSY and CDR2 SAAADI. The CDR3 length is 13 residues. Deletions cut 6 bases from V and 1 base from J, with 6 bases between. The CDR3 DNA reads TGCGCCAGCAGAGGGGGGAACACCGGGGAGCTGTTTTTT. Amino acids: CASRGGNTGELFF.

The sample holds one count of this clone. V is TRBV27 and J is TRBJ2-2; 8 bases are shared with TRBD1. This CDR3 contains 16 residues. Germline values: CDR1 MNHEY, CDR2 SMNVEV (reference sequence). Trimming at V came to 6 bases and at J to 3 bases, leaving 9 bases not matched to a gene. CDR3 bases: TGTGCCAGCAGCCACCCCCGGACAGGGTACACCGGGGAGCTGTTTTTT. This encodes CASSHPRTGYTGELFF.

The chain links TRBV2 to TRBJ1-5; a possible D gene is TRBD1 (6 bases). The CDR3 spans 15 residues. The V end was cut by 5 bases, the J end by 3 bases, with 14 bases between. CDR1 is SNHLY, CDR2 FYNNEI, per germline. The CDR3 bases are TGTGCCAGCAGTCCGACGGACAGACCCAATCAGCCCCAGCATTTT. It translates to CASSPTDRPNQPQHF.

This chain uses TRBV9 with TRBJ2-1; 7 nucleotides agree with TRBD2. The germline gives CDR1 SGDLS, CDR2 YYNGEE. The CDR3 consists of 14 residues. V trimming: 4 bases; J trimming: 8 bases; junction bases outside the gene matches: 9. The CDR3 loop reads CASSTRLAAHEQFF. The DNA for the CDR3 is TGTGCCAGCAGCACCCGTCTAGCGGCCCATGAGCAGTTCTTC.

The V and J genes are TRBV5-1 and TRBJ2-5; D is uncertain. The CDR3 is made up of 14 amino acids. Germline CDR1 SGHRS, CDR2 YFSETQ. The germline V and J ends were trimmed by 0 bases and 5 bases, with 11 bases remaining between them. As DNA, the CDR3 is TGCGCCAGCAGCTTGGGCAGAGTGGAGGAGACCCAGTACTTC. Its translation: CASSLGRVEETQYF.

The chain joins TRBV5-4 to TRBJ2-2; 9 positions agree with TRBD1. Germline trimming cut 3 bases from V and 3 bases from J; bases unmatched to any gene: 0. In germline, CDR1 is SGHNT, CDR2 YYREEE (reference sequence). CDR3 length: 14 amino acids. The CDR3 sequence is CASSWTGDTGELFF. The DNA of the CDR3 is TGTGCCAGCAGCTGGACAGGGGACACCGGGGAGCTGTTTTTT.

The chain recombines TRBV3-1 (or the pseudogene TRBV3-2) with TRBJ2-2, with D possibly being TRBD1 (5 bases). The CDR3 sequence is 16 residues long. Germline V gene data show CDR1 as LGHDT and CDR2 as YNNKEL (reference sequence). The ends were cut back, 0 bases at V and 5 bases at J, with 13 bases in the middle. CDR3 sequence reads: CASSQEAREVTGELFF. The CDR3 bases are TGTGCCAGCAGCCAAGAGGCCAGGGAAGTTACCGGGGAGCTGTTTTTT.

The chain couples TRBV19 to TRBJ1-2; TRBD1 agrees at 12 bases. This CDR3 spans 16 amino acids. The germline gives CDR1 LNHDA, CDR2 SQIVND (reference sequence). Losses at the gene ends were 6 bases for V and 4 bases for J; bases not matched to a gene: 9. The CDR3 reads CASRTPPGQGAYGYTF. The CDR3 bases are TGTGCCAGTAGGACGCCACCGGGACAGGGGGCCTATGGCTACACCTTC.

This sequence joins TRBV27 and TRBJ2-2; 8 bases are shared with TRBD2. Germline V gene sequence: CDR1 MNHEY, CDR2 SMNVEV (reference sequence). The CDR3 spans 14 residues. V shed 10 bases and J 4 bases; nucleotides not matched to a gene: 8. This CDR3 is CATSPGTSTGELFF. The CDR3 nucleotides are TGTGCCACCTCTCCCGGGACTAGCACCGGGGAGCTGTTTTTT.

The table lists this clone with a few counts. This chain joins TRBV18 and TRBJ1-2, with 7 bases lining up with TRBD1. This CDR3 contains 17 residues. Germline V gene data show CDR1 as KGHSH and CDR2 as LQKENI. J was trimmed by 5 bases and V by 3 bases; bases with no gene match: 15. CDR3 amino acids: CASSPLGDSRIPYGYTF. The CDR3 DNA reads as TGTGCCAGCTCACCCCTAGGGGACAGCAGAATTCCTTATGGCTACACCTTC.

This chain connects TRBV11-2 to TRBJ2-1; 10 nucleotides line up with TRBD2. There are 15 residues in the CDR3. The junction had 10 bases not matched to a gene; V was cut back by 6 bases and J by 8 bases. Germline lookup yields CDR1 SGHAT and CDR2 FQNNGV. The CDR3 nucleotides read TGTGCCAGCAGTCAATGGAGCGGGAGGGCCGATGAGCAGTTCTTC. Translated, it gives CASSQWSGRADEQFF.

The CDR3 loop is CASSAIINEQYF. The CDR3 DNA reads as TGTGCCAGCAGCGCGATCATAAACGAGCAGTACTTC. This chain connects TRBV7-2 to TRBJ2-7; D gene uncertain. The CDR3 has 12 amino acids. Trimming pared 5 bases from V and 5 bases from J, leaving 10 bases between. Germline values: CDR1 SGHTA, CDR2 FQGNSA.

This clone was seen many times. The chain combines TRBV10-3 with TRBJ1-1, with a possible D match to TRBD1 (6 bases). V was shortened by 10 bases and J by 1 base, with 16 bases between the two germline ends. Germline CDR1 ENHRY, CDR2 SYGVKD. The CDR3 totals 14 residues. The CDR3 loop reads CATVTGLQNTEAFF. CDR3 DNA: TGTGCCACAGTAACAGGGCTCCAGAACACTGAAGCTTTCTTT.

The CDR3 nucleotides read TGTGCCAGCAGCTCGAGGAGCCGATATAGCGGGACTAGCACAGATACGCAGTATTTT. Protein: CASSSRSRYSGTSTDTQYF. This sequence joins TRBV7-6 and TRBJ2-3, with TRBD2 matching 8 bases. Trimming cost V 4 bases and J 0 bases; bases outside gene matches: 15. The CDR3 loop spans 19 amino acids. Germline CDR1 SGHVS, CDR2 FNYEAQ.

The chain recombines TRBV6-6 with TRBJ1-2, with a tentative D call TRBD1 (5 bases). This CDR3 has 15 residues. CDR1 is MNHNY and CDR2 is SVGAGI in the germline V gene (reference sequence). V was shortened by 2 bases and J by 3 bases, with 13 bases between the two germline ends. This chain's CDR3 is CASSYDVDSDYGYTF. CDR3 bases: TGTGCCAGCAGTTACGATGTCGACAGTGACTATGGCTACACCTTC.

The V call is TRBV27, the J call TRBJ1-5, with D unresolved. The germline V gene has CDR1 MNHEY and CDR2 SMNVEV (reference sequence). Trimming cost V 3 bases and J 2 bases, with 8 bases left between them. The CDR3 loop spans 14 amino acids. CDR3 protein: CASSLRAGNQPQHF. The CDR3 nucleotides read TGTGCCAGCAGTTTGAGGGCGGGCAATCAGCCCCAGCATTTT.